This is a list of T cell receptor beta chains from one sample in a study of cytomegalovirus exposure and HLA in healthy donors. The assay was immunoSEQ multiplex PCR, and TCRdb's table has in-frame clones only and misses some. The data show 120,000 to 150,000 clones, with around 80% seen just once and 2.5% to 4% held by the top ten. Sequences were obtained from PBMCs. The origin of the receptors is a man in his forties or fifties in good health and CMV-seronegative. The conserved cysteine and the conserved F or W are not part of the CDR3 here.

J: TRBJ2-3; V: TRBV6-4; CDR3: ASSDSPGGEGTDTQY
J: TRBJ2-2; V: TRBV5-5; CDR3: ASTRGGGPGTGELF
J: -; V: TRBV5-4; CDR3: ASSSGQTQYEQY
J: TRBJ2-7; V: TRBV10-2; CDR3: ASLRGPYEQY
J: TRBJ1-5; V: TRBV2; CDR3: ASTQGNGGQPQH
J: TRBJ2-1; V: TRBV5-1; CDR3: ASSSEGSYNEQF
J: TRBJ2-1; V: TRBV27; CDR3: ASSLRQGYEQF
J: TRBJ1-2; V: TRBV25-1; CDR3: ASSEQGALDFVYGYT
J: TRBJ2-3; V: TRBV2; CDR3: ASSATGGVRTDTQY
J: TRBJ1-1; V: TRBV7-9; CDR3: ASSLKNTEAF
J: TRBJ1-5; V: TRBV18; CDR3: ASSPGAGKH
J: -; V: TRBV6-1; CDR3: ASSEAQGTLSYEQY
J: TRBJ2-5; V: TRBV2; CDR3: ASSAIQGRRETQY
J: TRBJ1-4; V: TRBV9; CDR3: ASSSDPGQGNEKLF
J: TRBJ2-7; V: TRBV7-6; CDR3: ASSSPLRQGINEQY
J: TRBJ2-2; V: TRBV5-5; CDR3: ASSLAPPQRGNTGELF
J: TRBJ1-3; V: TRBV9; CDR3: ASSVGSGTGNTIY
J: TRBJ1-4; V: TRBV11-2; CDR3: ASSLGVGRATGEKLF
J: TRBJ2-7; V: TRBV5-1; CDR3: ASSLQTGLSSYEQY
J: TRBJ1-5; V: TRBV6-5; CDR3: ATRQGSGGNQPQH
J: TRBJ2-1; V: TRBV5-8; CDR3: ASRRGIWTSGPNEQF
J: TRBJ2-5; V: TRBV10-2; CDR3: ASATGRETQY
J: TRBJ1-1; V: TRBV19; CDR3: ASSIMTGSEAF
J: TRBJ2-5; V: TRBV5-1; CDR3: ASSWGLAGPGGGTQY
J: TRBJ2-3; V: TRBV5-1; CDR3: ASSSGLAGANQADTQY
J: TRBJ2-2; V: TRBV6-5; CDR3: ASSYTVGTGELF
J: TRBJ1-1; V: TRBV6-6; CDR3: ASSTPINSEAF